Presented here are 29 T cell receptor beta chains from one specimen sequenced in a study of blood T cell repertoires in COVID-19. Libraries were prepared by immunoSEQ multiplex PCR; TCRdb keeps only in-frame clonotypes and omits some of them. The sample yields around 240,000 clones, roughly four fifths seen once. Sequenced input: peripheral blood. The source is a woman aged 50 to 60 with acute or convalescent COVID-19.

The chain links TRBV15 to TRBJ2-7, with D unclear. The CDR3 contains 17 residues. The V and J ends lost 2 bases and 2 bases respectively, with 19 bases between them. In germline, CDR1 is LNHNV, CDR2 YYDKDF (reference sequence). CDR3 DNA sequence: TGTGCCACCAGCAGAAAATTAGGTCCCTCCGCGGCCTACGAGCAGTACTTC. This encodes CATSRKLGPSAAYEQYF.

V gene TRBV11-2 combines with J gene TRBJ1-4; 11 nucleotides line up with TRBD1. This CDR3 contains 16 residues. Germline assignment: CDR1 SGHAT and CDR2 FQNNGV. V shed 6 bases, J shed 3 bases, and the junction held 6 bases outside the gene matches. The CDR3 sequence is CASRRGQGASNEKLFF. CDR3 DNA sequence: TGTGCCAGCAGACGCGGACAGGGGGCTTCTAATGAAAAACTGTTTTTT.

The chain recombines TRBV19 with TRBJ1-1; perhaps TRBD1 as D (5 bases). The germline CDR1 and CDR2 sequences are LNHDA and SQIVND (reference sequence). The CDR3 has 13 amino acids. Trimming pared 4 bases from V and 4 bases from J, leaving 10 bases between. The CDR3 DNA is TGTGCCAGTAGTAACCAGGGTGGCACTGAAGCTTTCTTT. Its translation is CASSNQGGTEAFF.

CDR3 coding DNA: TGTGCCAGCAGTTTTACAGGGGAACGGGAAAAACTGTTTTTT. Its protein is CASSFTGEREKLFF. The V call is TRBV6-5, the J call TRBJ1-4; TRBD1 matches 7 bases. V was clipped by 4 bases and J by 8 bases; unmatched bases: 7. Germline V gene lookup returns CDR1 MNHEY and CDR2 SVGAGI. This CDR3 has 14 amino acids.

The chain carries TRBV18 and TRBJ2-7; D ambiguous. The CDR3 has 17 residues. The germline V and J ends were trimmed by 3 bases and 2 bases, with 20 bases remaining between them. In germline, CDR1 is KGHSH, CDR2 LQKENI. DNA of the CDR3: TGTGCCAGCTCACCCCAGTTACGGAGTTCCATAACCTACGAGCAGTACTTC. This gives the protein CASSPQLRSSITYEQYF.

The V gene is TRBV4-3, the J gene TRBJ2-3; 10 bases match TRBD2. The CDR3 loop spans 16 amino acids. J gave up 3 bases and V 4 bases, and 7 bases lay outside the gene matches. Germline V lookup: CDR1 LGHNA, CDR2 YSLEER. The chain's CDR3 is CASSRNSGGLTDTQYF. In nucleotides, the CDR3 is TGCGCCAGCAGCCGGAATAGCGGGGGGTTAACAGATACGCAGTATTTT.

The J gene is TRBJ2-3, the V gene TRBV10-3; the D is unclear. The V end was cut by 5 bases, the J end by 4 bases, with 10 bases between. Per germline, CDR1 ENHRY and CDR2 SYGVKD. This CDR3 is built from 13 residues. The CDR3 DNA is TGTGCCATCAGTTCTACCGCTGCAGATACGCAGTATTTT. Protein product: CAISSTAADTQYF.

The rearrangement joins TRBV5-1 to TRBJ2-2; D might be TRBD1 (5 bases). The CDR3 contains 14 residues. Germline V gene sequence: CDR1 SGHRS, CDR2 YFSETQ. Trimming pared 0 bases from V and 7 bases from J, leaving 10 bases between. The CDR3 reads CASSLDRGVGELFF. The CDR3 DNA sequence: TGCGCCAGCAGCTTGGATAGGGGTGTCGGGGAGCTGTTTTTT.

The rearrangement joins TRBV4-1 to TRBJ1-4; a weak D match, TRBD1 (5 bases). Germline V gene data show CDR1 as MGHRA and CDR2 as YSYEKL. The CDR3 totals 14 residues. V gave up 0 bases and J gave up 8 bases, with 10 bases separating them. DNA for the CDR3: TGCGCCAGCAGCCAAGACAGGGCACTCGAAAAACTGTTTTTT. Translating gives CASSQDRALEKLFF.

A remark on this clone: This specimen includes other DNA sequences encoding the same CDR3. This chain uses TRBV28 with TRBJ1-1, with a possible D match to TRBD1 (6 bases). The CDR3 runs to 14 residues. V lost 2 bases and J 4 bases, leaving 11 bases between the germline ends. Germline values: CDR1 MDHEN, CDR2 SYDVKM. The CDR3 loop is CASSLGGAGTEAFF. The CDR3 coding sequence is TGTGCCAGCAGTTTAGGGGGCGCCGGCACTGAAGCTTTCTTT. Full variable domain (remainder filled in from reference TRBV28 and TRBJ1-1): DVKVTQSSRYLVKRTGEKVFLECVQDMDHENMFWYRQDPGLGLRLIYFSYDVKMKEKGDIPEGYSVSREKKERFSLILESASTNQTSMYLCASSLGGAGTEAFFGQGTRLTVV.

With regard to this clone: Additional DNA sequences in this sample encode the identical CDR3. The rearrangement uses TRBV7-2 and TRBJ1-5, with 9 bases aligning to TRBD1. CDR3 length equals 14 residues. Trimming at V came to 5 bases and at J to 4 bases, leaving 3 bases not matched to a gene. The germline CDR1 and CDR2 sequences are SGHTA and FQGNSA. The CDR3 loop is CASSPGQGNQPQHF. CDR3 DNA: TGTGCCAGCAGCCCCGGACAGGGGAATCAGCCCCAGCATTTT.

V and J are TRBV5-4 and TRBJ1-2, with a tentative D call TRBD1 (6 bases). CDR3 length: 14 amino acids. The germline V and J ends were trimmed by 0 bases and 4 bases, with 10 bases remaining between them. Germline CDR1 reads SGHNT; CDR2 reads YYREEE (reference sequence). The CDR3 nucleotides are TGTGCCAGCAGCTTGGCAACAGGGACCTATGGCTACACCTTC. Protein sequence: CASSLATGTYGYTF.

The rearrangement links TRBV27 to TRBJ2-7; TRBD2 matches at 9 bases. The CDR3 runs 16 residues. The J segment lost 2 bases and the V segment lost 6 bases, leaving 11 bases of the junction unmatched. Germline-derived CDR1 and CDR2 are MNHEY and SMNVEV (reference sequence). The CDR3 nucleotides are TGTGCCAGCAGACCCCTCCGGGCGGGAGGGACCTACGAGCAGTACTTC. Protein product: CASRPLRAGGTYEQYF.

The V gene is TRBV19, the J gene TRBJ2-7; D is possibly TRBD1 (5 bases). The CDR3 is 13 residues long. The germline V and J ends were trimmed by 5 bases and 2 bases, with 10 bases remaining between them. Germline CDR1 and CDR2: LNHDA and SQIVND (reference sequence). CDR3 nucleotides: TGTGCCAGTAGTTCAGGGCTCCCCTACGAGCAGTACTTC. It translates to CASSSGLPYEQYF.

This clone appeared a single time. V usage is TRBV5-1 and J usage is TRBJ2-3, with D possibly matching TRBD1 (6 bases). Germline CDR1 is SGHRS and CDR2 is YFSETQ. The length of the CDR3 is 15 residues. The V gene lost 4 bases and the J gene lost 3 bases, with 15 bases spanning the gap. CDR3 region: CASSVQGYWTDTQYF. CDR3 in DNA: TGCGCCAGCAGCGTACAGGGTTATTGGACAGATACGCAGTATTTT.

V and J are TRBV9 and TRBJ1-1; D remains unclear. The CDR3 covers 16 residues. Germline V gives CDR1 SGDLS, CDR2 YYNGEE. Trimming removed 0 bases at V and 6 bases at J, with 18 bases between. The CDR3: CASSVGGGVGSPEAFF. CDR3 sequence (DNA): TGTGCCAGCAGCGTAGGAGGCGGGGTCGGTTCGCCTGAAGCTTTCTTT.

This clone appeared a single time. This chain connects TRBV12-3 or TRBV12-4 to TRBJ1-1, with 8 bases identical to TRBD1. Trimming took 6 bases from V and 1 from J; bases not matched to a gene: 1. There are 13 residues in the CDR3. The CDR3 sequence is CASSGQGNTEAFF. As DNA, the CDR3 is TGTGCCAGCAGCGGACAGGGGAACACTGAAGCTTTCTTT.

This clone was detected once. J is TRBJ2-2 and V is TRBV7-2, with 8 bases lining up with TRBD2. There are 15 residues in the CDR3. V gave up 5 bases and J gave up 7 bases; unmatched junction bases: 9. Germline values: CDR1 SGHTA, CDR2 FQGNSA. CDR3 residues: CASSERTSLIGELFF. In DNA form, the CDR3 reads TGTGCCAGCAGCGAAAGGACTAGCCTCATCGGGGAGCTGTTTTTT.

V usage is TRBV6-5 and J usage is TRBJ2-7; weak D call: TRBD1 (5 bases). Germline loops: CDR1 MNHEY, CDR2 SVGAGI. V lost 0 bases, J lost 2 bases, and 11 bases lay in between. The CDR3 length is 15 residues. The CDR3 DNA reads TGTGCCAGCAGTTACTCTGTCGGACAAACCTACGAGCAGTACTTC. As protein: CASSYSVGQTYEQYF.

The V and J genes are TRBV15 and TRBJ1-4; 7 nucleotides agree with TRBD1. Trimming cost V 9 bases and J 3 bases; bases outside gene matches: 4. The CDR3 has 13 amino acids. The germline gives CDR1 LNHNV, CDR2 YYDKDF (reference sequence). The CDR3 nucleotides are TGTGCCACTCGGGACAGCCCTAATGAAAAACTGTTTTTT. Residues: CATRDSPNEKLFF.

This clone occurred a few times. This chain connects TRBV11-2 to TRBJ1-1; D call uncertain. The V end was cut by 3 bases, the J end by 0 bases, with 11 bases between. The CDR3 consists of 15 residues. The germline gives CDR1 SGHAT, CDR2 FQNNGV. The CDR3 region is CASSFGYSVNTEAFF. The CDR3 DNA sequence: TGTGCCAGCAGCTTTGGTTACTCCGTGAACACTGAAGCTTTCTTT.

The chain uses TRBV11-1 and TRBJ2-7; D not resolved. The CDR3 loop spans 13 amino acids. V shed 2 bases and J shed 6 bases, with 11 bases lying between them. CDR1 and CDR2 (germline): SGHAT, FQDESV (reference sequence). CDR3 nucleotide sequence: TGTGCCAGCAGCTTATACCAGAAATCCGAGCAGTACTTC. It is translated as CASSLYQKSEQYF.

The rearrangement links TRBV6-6 to TRBJ1-2; 9 bases match TRBD1. This CDR3 has 15 residues. Germline V gene sequence: CDR1 MNHNY, CDR2 SVGAGI (reference sequence). V shed 2 bases and J 8 bases; nucleotides not matched to a gene: 9. CDR3 sequence: CASSYPAQGASGYTF. CDR3 nucleotide sequence: TGTGCCAGCAGTTACCCCGCACAGGGGGCGAGCGGCTACACCTTC.

The chain couples TRBV7-9 to TRBJ2-2; 8 positions match TRBD2. Germline V gene data show CDR1 as SEHNR and CDR2 as FQNEAQ (reference sequence). The CDR3 is 16 residues long. V shed 3 bases, J shed 6 bases, and the junction held 9 bases outside the gene matches. CDR3 DNA sequence: TGTGCCAGCAGCTTCGGGACTAGTGGTCATGCCGGGGAGCTGTTTTTT. Protein sequence: CASSFGTSGHAGELFF.

This clone was detected only a few times. This chain uses TRBV30 with TRBJ2-5; 9 nucleotides line up with TRBD2. CDR1 GTSNPN and CDR2 SVGIG come from the germline V gene (reference sequence). This CDR3 spans 16 amino acids. The V and J ends lost 4 bases and 4 bases, in that order; junction bases with no gene match: 13. The CDR3: CAWTPQRRGGTETQYF. Here the CDR3 DNA reads TGTGCCTGGACCCCACAGAGGCGGGGGGGCACAGAGACCCAGTACTTC.

The V gene is TRBV3-1 (or the pseudogene TRBV3-2), the J gene TRBJ1-5; 7 nucleotides line up with TRBD1. The CDR3 consists of 21 residues. After removal of 4 bases from V and 0 bases from J, the junction contained 21 bases not matched to a gene. Germline CDR1 and CDR2: LGHDT and YNNKEL (reference sequence). The CDR3 region is CASSPVFSGVGQNHSNQPQHF. CDR3 nucleotide sequence: TGTGCCAGCAGCCCAGTTTTTTCGGGTGTGGGACAGAACCATAGCAATCAGCCCCAGCATTTT.

This clone was observed a single time. V and J are TRBV4-1 and TRBJ2-1, with no clear D. CDR3 length equals 12 residues. The germline gives CDR1 MGHRA, CDR2 YSYEKL. V shed 0 bases and J shed 8 bases, with 5 bases lying between them. The CDR3, as DNA: TGCGCCAGCAGCCAAGAGTATTATGAGCAGTTCTTC. It encodes CASSQEYYEQFF.

The chain couples TRBV18 to TRBJ2-7; 11 bases align to TRBD1. J gave up 5 bases and V 5 bases, and 8 bases lay outside the gene matches. The CDR3 length is 15 residues. The V gene's germline CDR1 is KGHSH and CDR2 LQKENI. DNA for the CDR3: TGTGCCAGCTCATCCTGGCCGGGACAGGGGGACGAGCAGTACTTC. It codes for CASSSWPGQGDEQYF.

The chain employs TRBV3-1 (or the pseudogene TRBV3-2) and TRBJ2-3; possible D gene TRBD1, 6 bases. Between the trimmed V and J ends, which lost 1 base and 2 bases, there was a span of 19 bases. The germline V gene encodes CDR1 LGHDT and CDR2 YNNKEL (reference sequence). CDR3 length: 18 amino acids. CDR3 amino acids: CASSQADFIQGSTDTQYF. The CDR3 region has the DNA TGTGCCAGCAGCCAAGCGGATTTTATACAGGGCTCCACAGATACGCAGTATTTT.